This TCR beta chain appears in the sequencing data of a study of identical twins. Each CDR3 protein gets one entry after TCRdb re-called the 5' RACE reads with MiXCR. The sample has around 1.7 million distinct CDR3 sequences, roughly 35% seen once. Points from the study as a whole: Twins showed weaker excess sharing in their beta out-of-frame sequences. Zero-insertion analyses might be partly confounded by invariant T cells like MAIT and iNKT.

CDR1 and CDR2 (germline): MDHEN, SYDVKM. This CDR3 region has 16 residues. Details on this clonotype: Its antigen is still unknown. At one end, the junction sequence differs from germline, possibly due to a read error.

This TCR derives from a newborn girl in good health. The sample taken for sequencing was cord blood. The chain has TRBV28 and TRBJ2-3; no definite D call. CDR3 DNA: TGTGCCGGCAGTTTTCGTTCTACGGGCCCCTCCTTGGCGCAGTATTTT. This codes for CAGSFRSTGPSLAQYF.